The clone carrying this TCR beta chain was found a few times. The data were taken from a study of blood T cell repertoires in COVID-19. As for the study in general: Samples came from the United States, Italy and Spain, spanning acute and convalescent COVID-19. PBMCs, B-cell-depleted T cells, or T cells provided the cDNA or gDNA that made up the material.

Methods used by the authors: Reference gene primer amplification yielded estimated nucleated cell counts. Profiled with immunoSEQ multiplex PCR; TCRdb holds only in-frame clones, not every one. V and J calls and clone size are given by that table; D and trimming were obtained from the DNA. The sample lists around 270,000 clones; about four fifths were seen once. V gave up 8 bases and J gave up 1 base, with 11 bases separating them. The length of the CDR3 is 13 residues. Germline assignment: CDR1 WSHSY and CDR2 SAAADI. This TCR derives from a woman aged 35 to 49 who had recovered from COVID-19. The sequenced sample was peripheral blood. The chain recombines TRBV10-2 with TRBJ1-1; TRBD1 is a possible D gene (6 bases). As DNA, the CDR3 is TGCGCCAGCGAACAACAGGGGAACACTGAAGCTTTCTTT. Translating gives CASEQQGNTEAFF.